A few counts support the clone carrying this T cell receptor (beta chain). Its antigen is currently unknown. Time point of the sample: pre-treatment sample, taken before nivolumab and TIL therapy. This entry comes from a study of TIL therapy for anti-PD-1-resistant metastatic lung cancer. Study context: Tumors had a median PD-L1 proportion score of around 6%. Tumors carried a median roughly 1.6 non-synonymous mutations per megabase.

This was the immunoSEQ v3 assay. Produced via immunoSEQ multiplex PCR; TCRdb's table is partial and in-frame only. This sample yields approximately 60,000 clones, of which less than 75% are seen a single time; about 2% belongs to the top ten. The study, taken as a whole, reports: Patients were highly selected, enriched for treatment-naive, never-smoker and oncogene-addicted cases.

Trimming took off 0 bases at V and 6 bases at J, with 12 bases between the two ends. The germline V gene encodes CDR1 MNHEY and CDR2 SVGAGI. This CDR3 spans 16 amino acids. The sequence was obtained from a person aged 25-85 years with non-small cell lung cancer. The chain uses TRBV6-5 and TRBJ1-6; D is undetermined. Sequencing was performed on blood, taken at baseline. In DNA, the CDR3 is TGTGCCAGCAGTTACTCAGCAGGCCGGGGTAATTCACCCCTCCACTTT. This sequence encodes CASSYSAGRGNSPLHF.